This T cell receptor (beta chain) was obtained from a study of T cells after yellow fever vaccination. Study-wide background: Those fractions that held only low numbers of cells were prepared using the SMART-Seq v4 Ultra Low Input RNA kit.

TCRdb itself ran the 5' RACE reads through MiXCR, one entry per CDR3 protein. Here the sample spans about 42,000 distinct CDR3 sequences, 5.5% to 8% being singletons. This CDR3 region has 15 residues. Germline V gene lookup returns CDR1 KGHDR and CDR2 SFDVKD. V trimming: 3 bases; J trimming: 4 bases; junction bases outside the gene matches: 4. This chain connects TRBV24-1 to TRBJ2-5, with 10 bases aligning to TRBD1. Sequenced here: PBMCs, either bulk or a sorted T-cell subset (CD4+, CD8+, memory, or dextramer-sorted; not recorded which), sampled 45 days after the yellow fever booster vaccination. The origin of this receptor is a man younger than 45 who received the YFV17D yellow fever vaccine. As DNA, the CDR3 is TGTGCCACCAGTGATCTCGGACAGGGGGTAGAGACCCAGTACTTC. Encoded protein: CATSDLGQGVETQYF.